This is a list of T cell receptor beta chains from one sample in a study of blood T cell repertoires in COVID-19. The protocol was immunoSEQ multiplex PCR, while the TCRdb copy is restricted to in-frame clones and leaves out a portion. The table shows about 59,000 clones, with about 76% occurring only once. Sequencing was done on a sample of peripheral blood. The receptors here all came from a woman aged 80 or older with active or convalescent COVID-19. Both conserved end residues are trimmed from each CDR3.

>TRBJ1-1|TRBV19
ASSYRVGTEAF
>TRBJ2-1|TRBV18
ASSPPGRGGTWNEQF
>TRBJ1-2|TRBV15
ATSRDRNRFNYGYT
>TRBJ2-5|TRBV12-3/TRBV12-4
ASRSGFGETQY
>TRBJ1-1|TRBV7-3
ASGDRGTEAF
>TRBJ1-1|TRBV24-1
ATRDPGDTEAF
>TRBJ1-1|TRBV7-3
ASSLDRDYPEAF
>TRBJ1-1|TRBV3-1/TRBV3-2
ASSSGVACTEAF
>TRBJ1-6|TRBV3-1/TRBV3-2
ASSAGQGNSPLH
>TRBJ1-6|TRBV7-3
ASSLTGDFNSPLH
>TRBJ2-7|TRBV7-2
ASSLDRGGASYEQY
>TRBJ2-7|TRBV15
ATSRVGYSSYEQY
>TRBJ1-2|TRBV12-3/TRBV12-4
ASSPPRGPYT
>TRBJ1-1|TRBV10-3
AISGPGFNLGMNTEAF
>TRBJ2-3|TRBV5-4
ASSLESADTQY
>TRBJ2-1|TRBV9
ASSPGYEQF
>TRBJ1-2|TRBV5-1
ASSLEGVQYYGYT
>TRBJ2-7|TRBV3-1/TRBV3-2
ASSQDRSKQY
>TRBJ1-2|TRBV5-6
ASDSGQSNLNYGYT
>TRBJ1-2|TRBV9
ASSAAAGYT
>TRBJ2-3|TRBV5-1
ASSVVASGGRDTQY
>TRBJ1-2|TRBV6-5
ASSERGVGGYT
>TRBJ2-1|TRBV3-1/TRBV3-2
ASSQLAGVRNEQF
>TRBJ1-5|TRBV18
ASSGRQGTNQPQH
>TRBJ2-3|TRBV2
ASSDLSAARDTQY
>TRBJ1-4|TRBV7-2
ASSKQNSATNEKLF
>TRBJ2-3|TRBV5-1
ASSPRQGTGTQY
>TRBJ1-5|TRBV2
ASSQQTGSNQPQH
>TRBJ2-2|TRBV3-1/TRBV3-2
ASSRDRGHFGELF
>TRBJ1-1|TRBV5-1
ASSLGLDRAVGTEAF
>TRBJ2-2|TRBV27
ASSPRRTSGGAANTGELF
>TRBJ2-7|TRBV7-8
ASSLPQDYEQY
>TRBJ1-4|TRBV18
ASSPRTTNEKLF
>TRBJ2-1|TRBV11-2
ASSLDERGWNEQF
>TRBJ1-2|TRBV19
ASKPSGTGYT
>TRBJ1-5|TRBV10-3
AISDGQPNQPQH
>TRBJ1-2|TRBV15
ATSTLGQGAIYT
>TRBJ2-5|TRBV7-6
ASSSRGGATSGARETQY
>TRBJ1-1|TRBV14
ASSTRGILRNTEAF
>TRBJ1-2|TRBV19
ASIPGTGGHYGYT
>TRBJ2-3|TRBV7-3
ASSLSGGRTDTQY
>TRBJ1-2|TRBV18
ASSPGQSLGGYT
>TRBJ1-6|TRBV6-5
ASRGQGKASPLH
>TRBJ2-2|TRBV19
ASRMGTSGTGELF
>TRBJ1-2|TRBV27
ASSRRDRLTNYGYT
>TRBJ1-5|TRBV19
ASSSREGYNQPQH
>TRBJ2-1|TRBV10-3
AIWDTGAYNEQF
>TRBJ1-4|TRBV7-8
ASSRGGPTNEKLF
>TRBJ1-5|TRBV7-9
ASSPGSGFNQPQH
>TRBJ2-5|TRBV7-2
ASSTMTSGAETQY
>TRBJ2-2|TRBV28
ASTPDFAGELF
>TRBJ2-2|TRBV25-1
ASSFGTGRTGELF
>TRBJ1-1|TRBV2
ASTKIQGMNTEAF
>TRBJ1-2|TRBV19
ASRSNQYGYT